The 13 T cell receptor beta chains listed next were all sequenced from one sample in a study of OX40 agonist ivuxolimab in advanced cancers. The table came from immunoSEQ multiplex PCR; TCRdb's copy has only in-frame clones and leaves some out. This table holds 25,000 to 30,000 clones, approximately 86% found once. The source was CD4+ or CD8+ T cells sorted from blood, collected in a trial of the OX40 agonist ivuxolimab. These receptors originate from an adult with an advanced solid tumor such as melanoma, head and neck, liver or kidney cancer.

The V gene is TRBV4-1, the J gene TRBJ2-7; D possibly matches TRBD1 or TRBD2 (5 bases each). V gave up 0 bases and J gave up 7 bases, with 13 bases separating them. This CDR3 spans 14 amino acids. Germline V gene data show CDR1 as MGHRA and CDR2 as YSYEKL. The CDR3 protein is CASSQDGTYQEQYF. The CDR3 DNA reads TGCGCCAGCAGCCAAGATGGGACCTACCAGGAGCAGTACTTC.

The genes are TRBV9 and TRBJ2-3; D unclear. With 2 bases removed from V and 8 bases from J, the gap between germline ends came to 12 bases. The CDR3 is 13 residues long. Per germline, CDR1 SGDLS and CDR2 YYNGEE. The CDR3 region has the DNA TGTGCCAGCAGCGTGGGCTCTTCGGGTACGCAGTATTTT. Its protein is CASSVGSSGTQYF. The whole variable domain, filled in from reference TRBV9 and TRBJ2-3, reads DSGVTQTPKHLITATGQRVTLRCSPRSGDLSVYWYQQSLDQGLQFLIQYYNGEERAKGNILERFSAQQFPDLHSELNLSSLELGDSALYFCASSVGSSGTQYFGPGTRLTVL.

The rearrangement links TRBV9 to TRBJ1-2; 8 nucleotides agree with TRBD1. The CDR3 has 14 amino acids. Unmatched junction bases numbered 11, after V lost 0 bases and J lost 13 bases. Germline CDR1 reads SGDLS; CDR2 reads YYNGEE. CDR3 in amino acids: CASSVGDRKVSGTF. The CDR3 nucleotides are TGTGCCAGCAGCGTAGGGGACAGGAAGGTGTCCGGCACCTTC.

This sequence joins TRBV2 and TRBJ2-7; 7 bases are shared with TRBD1. Per germline, CDR1 SNHLY and CDR2 FYNNEI. The CDR3 is made up of 12 amino acids. Losses at the gene ends were 6 bases for V and 6 bases for J; bases not matched to a gene: 5. For the CDR3, the DNA is TGTGCCAGCAGGACAGGGAATCGCGAGCAGTACTTC. Its protein product is CASRTGNREQYF.

The gene calls are TRBV27 and TRBJ2-1; 9 bases align to TRBD2. The V gene's germline CDR1 is MNHEY and CDR2 SMNVEV (reference sequence). Trimming took 2 bases from V and 2 from J; bases not matched to a gene: 4. This CDR3 is built from 16 residues. CDR3 coding DNA: TGTGCCAGCAGTTTAGTTGCGGGAGGGGCCTACAATGAGCAGTTCTTC. Protein: CASSLVAGGAYNEQFF.

V is TRBV30 and J is TRBJ1-5; D is undetermined. Per germline, CDR1 GTSNPN and CDR2 SVGIG (reference sequence). The CDR3 is 13 residues long. Trimming pared 2 bases from V and 1 base from J, leaving 6 bases between. CDR3 nucleotide sequence: TGTGCCTGGAGTACTGGGAGCAATCAGCCCCAGCATTTT. As protein: CAWSTGSNQPQHF.

The sample holds a few counts of this clone. J is TRBJ1-2 and V is TRBV5-4; D is ambiguous. This CDR3 has 12 amino acids. The V end was cut by 0 bases, the J end by 2 bases, with 2 bases between. The germline V gene has CDR1 SGHNT and CDR2 YYREEE (reference sequence). The CDR3 loop is CASSLGNYGYTF. The CDR3 DNA reads TGTGCCAGCAGCTTGGGGAACTATGGCTACACCTTC.

The genes are TRBV4-2 and TRBJ1-1; D remains ambiguous. The CDR3 consists of 14 residues. Germline CDR1 is LGHNA and CDR2 is YNFKEQ. V was cut by 2 bases and J by 5 bases, with 12 bases left in between. This CDR3 is CASSQFQRGTEAFF. CDR3 sequence (DNA): TGTGCCAGCAGCCAATTCCAAAGAGGGACTGAAGCTTTCTTT.

This chain uses TRBV6-1 with TRBJ2-6, with D hard to call. With 1 base removed from V and 0 bases from J, the gap between germline ends came to 7 bases. The CDR3 loop spans 16 amino acids. CDR1 and CDR2 from the germline V gene are MNHNS and SASEGT. The chain's CDR3 is CASSEVAYSGANVLTF. The DNA for the CDR3 is TGTGCCAGCAGTGAAGTGGCGTACTCTGGGGCCAACGTCCTGACTTTC.

V and J are TRBV5-6 and TRBJ1-1; D unclear. Germline-derived CDR1 and CDR2 are SGHDT and YYEEEE. The CDR3 length is 13 residues. Trimming took 1 base from V and 10 from J, leaving 14 bases between them. The CDR3 loop reads CASSLLYSDGAFF. The CDR3 DNA sequence: TGTGCCAGCAGCTTGTTGTACAGCGATGGAGCTTTCTTT. Complete variable domain (other parts from reference TRBV5-6 and TRBJ1-1): DAGVTQSPTHLIKTRGQQVTLRCSPKSGHDTVSWYQQALGQGPQFIFQYYEEEERQRGNFPDRFSGHQFPNYSSELNVNALLLGDSALYLCASSLLYSDGAFFGQGTRLTVV.

V and J are TRBV4-2 and TRBJ1-2; 9 bases agree with TRBD1. CDR1 and CDR2 (germline): LGHNA, YNFKEQ. This CDR3 comprises 16 residues. The ends lost 0 bases at V and 6 bases at J; junction bases unmatched: 8. The CDR3 bases are TGTGCCAGCAGCCAAGAAATCGGGACAGGGACCGATGGCTACACCTTC. Residues: CASSQEIGTGTDGYTF.

The rearrangement links TRBV1 to TRBJ2-2; the table's D gene call, TRBD2, was not cross checked with the DNA. TRBV1 is designated a pseudogene. The CDR3 consists of 17 residues. CDR3 DNA sequence: TGCACCAGCAGCCAAGATAAGGGACTCCTAAACACCGGGGAGCTGTTTTTT. Amino acids: CTSSQDKGLLNTGELFF.

The CDR3 reads CASSAQGSGEQYF. The CDR3 DNA follows: TGTGCCAGCAGCGCCCAGGGATCGGGCGAGCAGTACTTC. The V call is TRBV11-3, the J call TRBJ2-7; maybe TRBD1 (5 bases). V was shortened by 5 bases and J by 6 bases, with 14 bases between the two germline ends. Germline V gives CDR1 SGHNT, CDR2 YENEEA. The CDR3 spans 13 residues. The whole variable domain, remainder taken from reference TRBV11-3 and TRBJ2-7, is EAGVVQSPRYKIIEKKQPVAFWCNPISGHNTLYWYLQNLGQGPELLIRYENEEAVDDSQLPKDRFSAERLKGVDSTLKIQPAELGDSAVYLCASSAQGSGEQYFGPGTRLTVT.